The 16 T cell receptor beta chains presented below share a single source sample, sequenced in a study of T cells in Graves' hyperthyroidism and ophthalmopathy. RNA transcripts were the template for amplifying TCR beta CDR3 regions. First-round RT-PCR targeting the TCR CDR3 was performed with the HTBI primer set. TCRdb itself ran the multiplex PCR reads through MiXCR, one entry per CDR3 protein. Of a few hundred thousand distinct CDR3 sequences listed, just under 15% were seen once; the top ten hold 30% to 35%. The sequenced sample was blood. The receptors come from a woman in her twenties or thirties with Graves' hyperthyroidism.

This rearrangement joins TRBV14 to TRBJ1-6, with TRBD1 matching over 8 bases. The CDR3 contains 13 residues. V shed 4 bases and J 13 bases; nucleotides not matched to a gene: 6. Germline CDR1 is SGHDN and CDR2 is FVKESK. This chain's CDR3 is CASSLTDRAPLHF. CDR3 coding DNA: TGTGCCAGCAGCCTCACGGACAGGGCTCCCCTCCACTTT.

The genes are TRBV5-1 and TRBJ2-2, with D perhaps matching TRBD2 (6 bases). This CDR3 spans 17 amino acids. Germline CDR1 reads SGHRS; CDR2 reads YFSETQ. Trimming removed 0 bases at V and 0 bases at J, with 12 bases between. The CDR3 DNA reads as TGCGCCAGCAGCTTGGCCGGGGCGGGATCGAACACCGGGGAGCTGTTTTTT. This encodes CASSLAGAGSNTGELFF. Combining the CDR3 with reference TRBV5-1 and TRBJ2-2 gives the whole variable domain KAGVTQTPRYLIKTRGQQVTLSCSPISGHRSVSWYQQTPGQGLQFLFEYFSETQRNKGNFPGRFSGRQFSNSRSEMNVSTLELGDSALYLCASSLAGAGSNTGELFFGEGSRLTVL.

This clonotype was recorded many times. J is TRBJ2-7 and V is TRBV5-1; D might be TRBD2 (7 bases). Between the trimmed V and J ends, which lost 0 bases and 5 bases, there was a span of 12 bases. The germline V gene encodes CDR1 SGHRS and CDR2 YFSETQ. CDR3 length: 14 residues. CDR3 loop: CASSLEGEGNEQYF. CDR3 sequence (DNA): TGCGCCAGCAGCTTGGAGGGGGAGGGAAACGAGCAGTACTTC.

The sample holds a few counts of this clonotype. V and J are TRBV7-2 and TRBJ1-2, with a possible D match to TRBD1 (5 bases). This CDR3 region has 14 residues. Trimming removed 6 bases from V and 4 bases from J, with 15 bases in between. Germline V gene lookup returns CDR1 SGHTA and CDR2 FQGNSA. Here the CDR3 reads CASSFGAGSYGYTF. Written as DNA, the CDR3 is TGTGCCAGCAGTTTCGGGGCAGGTAGCTATGGCTACACCTTC.

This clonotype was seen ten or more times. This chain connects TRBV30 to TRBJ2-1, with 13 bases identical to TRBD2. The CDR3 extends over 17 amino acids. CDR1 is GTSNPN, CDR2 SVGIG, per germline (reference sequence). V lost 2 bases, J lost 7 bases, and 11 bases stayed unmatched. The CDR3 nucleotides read TGTGCCTGGAGTACGACGCGGACTAGCGGGAGCCCAAATGAGCAGTTCTTC. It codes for CAWSTTRTSGSPNEQFF.

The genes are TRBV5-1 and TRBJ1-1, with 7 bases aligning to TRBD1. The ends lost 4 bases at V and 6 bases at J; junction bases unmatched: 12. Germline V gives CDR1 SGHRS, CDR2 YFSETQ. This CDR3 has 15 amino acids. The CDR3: CASSVTTDRVAEAFF. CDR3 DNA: TGCGCCAGCAGCGTGACGACCGACAGGGTGGCTGAAGCTTTCTTT.

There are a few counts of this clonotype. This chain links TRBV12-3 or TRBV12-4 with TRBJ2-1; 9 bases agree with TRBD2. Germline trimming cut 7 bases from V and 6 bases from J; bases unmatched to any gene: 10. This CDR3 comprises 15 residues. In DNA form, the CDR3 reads TGTGCCAGCACCCTTTTGGCGGGAGGGCCCAATGAGCAGTTCTTC. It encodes CASTLLAGGPNEQFF.

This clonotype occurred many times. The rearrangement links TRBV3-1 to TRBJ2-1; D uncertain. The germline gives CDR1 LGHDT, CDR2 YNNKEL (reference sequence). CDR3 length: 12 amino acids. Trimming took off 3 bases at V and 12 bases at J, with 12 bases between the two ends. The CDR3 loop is CASSQPGYSQFF. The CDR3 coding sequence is TGTGCCAGCAGCCAGCCTGGGTATTCGCAGTTCTTC.

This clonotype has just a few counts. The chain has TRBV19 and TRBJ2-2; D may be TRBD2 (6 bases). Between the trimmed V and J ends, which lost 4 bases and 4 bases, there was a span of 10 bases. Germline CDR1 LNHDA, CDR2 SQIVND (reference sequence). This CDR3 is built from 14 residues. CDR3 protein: CASSTTSSTGELFF. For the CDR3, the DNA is TGTGCCAGTAGTACAACTAGCAGCACCGGGGAGCTGTTTTTT.

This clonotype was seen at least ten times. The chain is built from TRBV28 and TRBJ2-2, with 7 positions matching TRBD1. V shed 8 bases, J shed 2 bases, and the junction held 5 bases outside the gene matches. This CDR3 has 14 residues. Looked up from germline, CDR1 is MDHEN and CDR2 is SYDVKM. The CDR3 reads CASLGQLNTGELFF. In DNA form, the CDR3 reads TGTGCCAGCCTGGGACAGCTTAACACCGGGGAGCTGTTTTTT.

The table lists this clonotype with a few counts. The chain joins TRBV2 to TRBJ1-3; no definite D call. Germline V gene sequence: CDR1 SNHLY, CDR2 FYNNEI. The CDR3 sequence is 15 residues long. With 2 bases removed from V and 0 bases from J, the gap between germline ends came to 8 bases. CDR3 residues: CASSEIGSSGNTIYF. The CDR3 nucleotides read TGTGCCAGCAGTGAAATTGGGTCCTCTGGAAACACCATATATTTT. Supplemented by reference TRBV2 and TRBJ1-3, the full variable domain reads EPEVTQTPSHQVTQMGQEVILRCVPISNHLYFYWYRQILGQKVEFLVSFYNNEISEKSEIFDDQFSVERPDGSNFTLKIRSTKLEDSAMYFCASSEIGSSGNTIYFGEGSWLTVV.

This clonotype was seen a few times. The CDR3 here is CASSPIAGTGEAFF. The CDR3 DNA sequence: TGCGCCAGCAGCCCGATAGCCGGGACAGGAGAAGCTTTCTTT. This chain connects TRBV4-1 to TRBJ1-1; 8 bases are shared with TRBD1. With 4 bases clipped from V and 8 bases from J, the junction kept 9 bases outside the gene matches. The V gene's germline CDR1 is MGHRA and CDR2 YSYEKL. The CDR3 contains 14 residues.

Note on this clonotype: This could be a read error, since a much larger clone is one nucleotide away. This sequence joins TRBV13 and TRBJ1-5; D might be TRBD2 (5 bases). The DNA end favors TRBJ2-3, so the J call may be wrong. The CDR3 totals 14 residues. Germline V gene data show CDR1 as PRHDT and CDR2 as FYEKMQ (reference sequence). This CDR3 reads CASQSAPSNQPQYF. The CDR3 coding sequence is TGTGCCAGCCAATCGGCCCCTAGCAATCAGCCCCAGTATTTT.

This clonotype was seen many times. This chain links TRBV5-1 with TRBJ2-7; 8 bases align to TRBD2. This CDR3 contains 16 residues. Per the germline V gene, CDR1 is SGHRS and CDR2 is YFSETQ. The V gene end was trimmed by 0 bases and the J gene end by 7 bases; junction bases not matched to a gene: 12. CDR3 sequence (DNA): TGCGCCAGCAGCTTGGGGTCAGCGGGAGTATTAGAAGAGCAGTACTTC. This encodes CASSLGSAGVLEEQYF.

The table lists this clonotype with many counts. The CDR3 loop is CASSHRTWTSGSSDTQYF. The CDR3, as DNA: TGTGCCAGCAGTCACAGAACTTGGACTAGCGGGAGTTCAGATACGCAGTATTTT. This chain joins TRBV3-1 and TRBJ2-3; 13 bases agree with TRBD2. The CDR3 has 18 residues. Germline CDR1 LGHDT, CDR2 YNNKEL (reference sequence). V gave up 6 bases and J gave up 4 bases; unmatched junction bases: 13.

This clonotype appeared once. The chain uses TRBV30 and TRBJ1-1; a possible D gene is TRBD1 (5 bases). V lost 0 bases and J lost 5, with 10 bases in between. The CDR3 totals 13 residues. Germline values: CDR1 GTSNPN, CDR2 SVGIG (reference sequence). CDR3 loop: CAWSVQGDTEAFF. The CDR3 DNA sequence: TGTGCCTGGAGTGTTCAGGGTGATACTGAAGCTTTCTTT.